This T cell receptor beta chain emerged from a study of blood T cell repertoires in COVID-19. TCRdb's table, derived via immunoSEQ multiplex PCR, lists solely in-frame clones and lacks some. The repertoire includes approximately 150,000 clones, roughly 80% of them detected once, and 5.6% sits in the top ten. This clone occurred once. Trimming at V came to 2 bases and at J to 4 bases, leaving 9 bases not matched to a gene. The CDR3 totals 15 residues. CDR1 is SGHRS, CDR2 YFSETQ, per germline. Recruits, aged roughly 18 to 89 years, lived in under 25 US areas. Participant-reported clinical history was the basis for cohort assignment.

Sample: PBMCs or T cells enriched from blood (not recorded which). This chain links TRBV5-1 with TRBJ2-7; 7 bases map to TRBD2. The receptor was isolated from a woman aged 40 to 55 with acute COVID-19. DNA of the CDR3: TGCGCCAGCAGCTTCGGACTAGTCGGCGGATACGAGCAGTACTTC. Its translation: CASSFGLVGGYEQYF.